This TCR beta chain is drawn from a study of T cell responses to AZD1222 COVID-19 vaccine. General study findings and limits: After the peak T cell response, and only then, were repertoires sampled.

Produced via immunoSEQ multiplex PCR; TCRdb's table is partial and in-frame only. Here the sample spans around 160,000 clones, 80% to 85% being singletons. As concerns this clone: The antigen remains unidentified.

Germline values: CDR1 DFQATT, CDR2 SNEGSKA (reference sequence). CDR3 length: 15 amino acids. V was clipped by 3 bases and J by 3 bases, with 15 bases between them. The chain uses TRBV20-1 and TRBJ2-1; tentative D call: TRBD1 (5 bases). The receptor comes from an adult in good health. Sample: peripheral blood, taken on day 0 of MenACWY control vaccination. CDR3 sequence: CSASLGLQGYNEQFF. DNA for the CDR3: TGCAGTGCTAGTTTGGGGCTTCAGGGCTACAATGAGCAGTTCTTC.